These 12 T cell receptor beta chains originate from one sample sequenced in a study of cytomegalovirus exposure and HLA in healthy donors. 60 Vbeta and 13 Jbeta primers were used in PCR. TCRdb's copy holds only in-frame clones and misses some; the assay was immunoSEQ multiplex PCR. The sample has around 170,000 clones, more than 75% seen once; the top ten hold about 2.6%. Sequenced sample: PBMCs. The origin of the receptors is a woman in her forties or fifties in good health and CMV-seropositive.

The chain has TRBV11-2 and TRBJ1-5; 7 bases line up with TRBD1. The V gene end was trimmed by 5 bases and the J gene end by 1 base; junction bases not matched to a gene: 8. Germline V gene sequence: CDR1 SGHAT, CDR2 FQNNGV. CDR3 length: 16 amino acids. The CDR3 loop is CASSPGQARSNQPQHF. The CDR3 DNA reads TGTGCCAGCAGCCCAGGACAGGCGAGGAGCAATCAGCCCCAGCATTTT.

This chain connects TRBV18 to TRBJ2-2; the D gene is possibly TRBD2 (6 bases). Germline assignment: CDR1 KGHSH and CDR2 LQKENI. The CDR3 consists of 18 residues. Trimming removed 3 bases at V and 1 base at J, with 18 bases between. The CDR3 DNA is TGTGCCAGCTCACCCGTCCACGTCTCGCGGGGGAACACCGGGGAGCTGTTTTTT. Translation: CASSPVHVSRGNTGELFF.

The chain combines TRBV5-1 with TRBJ2-3; D possibly corresponds to TRBD2 (5 bases). V lost 0 bases to trimming and J lost 3 bases, with 11 bases between them. The CDR3 totals 15 residues. Germline lookup yields CDR1 SGHRS and CDR2 YFSETQ. CDR3 residues: CASSLAGETTDTQYF. The CDR3 bases are TGCGCCAGCAGCTTGGCCGGGGAAACGACAGATACGCAGTATTTT.

The chain has TRBV7-9 and TRBJ1-1; TRBD1 matches 9 bases. V gave up 5 bases and J gave up 6 bases; unmatched junction bases: 4. Germline values: CDR1 SEHNR, CDR2 FQNEAQ (reference sequence). CDR3 length: 13 amino acids. CDR3 region: CASSQQGAAEAFF. The CDR3 DNA reads as TGTGCCAGCAGCCAACAGGGGGCGGCTGAAGCTTTCTTT.

This chain joins TRBV7-8 and TRBJ1-5; 8 bases are shared with TRBD1. Germline CDR1 and CDR2: SGHVS and FQNEAQ. V was pared by 5 bases and J by 9 bases, with 6 bases of the junction left unmatched. The CDR3 runs to 13 residues. The CDR3 loop reads CASSVQGESPQHF. CDR3 coding DNA: TGTGCCAGCAGCGTACAGGGGGAGTCGCCCCAGCATTTT.

The chain is built from TRBV5-1 and TRBJ1-2; maybe TRBD1 (6 bases). Trimming took 2 bases from V and 2 from J, leaving 13 bases between them. The germline V gene has CDR1 SGHRS and CDR2 YFSETQ. This CDR3 has 15 residues. This CDR3 reads CASSLDEGGNYGYTF. The CDR3 region has the DNA TGCGCCAGCAGCTTAGACGAAGGGGGAAACTATGGCTACACCTTC.

The chain recombines TRBV7-9 with TRBJ2-3, with D maybe TRBD2 (5 bases). The CDR3 length is 14 residues. The ends were cut back, 6 bases at V and 3 bases at J, with 13 bases in the middle. CDR1 SEHNR and CDR2 FQNEAQ come from the germline V gene (reference sequence). In DNA form, the CDR3 reads TGTGCCAGCAGTCGGACGAGGGCAACAGATACGCAGTATTTT. Its protein product is CASSRTRATDTQYF.

The chain is built from TRBV7-9 and TRBJ2-1; perhaps TRBD2 as D (6 bases). The CDR3 totals 15 residues. Trimming removed 5 bases from V and 8 bases from J, with 19 bases in between. In germline, CDR1 is SEHNR, CDR2 FQNEAQ (reference sequence). CDR3 bases: TGTGCCAGCAGCCGGGGGTCCCCGCGTGGCGATGAGCAGTTCTTC. Amino acid sequence: CASSRGSPRGDEQFF.

CDR3 DNA sequence: TGTGCCAGCAGCCCCTCCGGGACAGGGGGCTTTGGGGAGCTGTTTTTT. It is translated as CASSPSGTGGFGELFF. The chain links TRBV7-9 to TRBJ2-2, with 12 nucleotides matching TRBD1. CDR1 is SEHNR, CDR2 FQNEAQ, per germline (reference sequence). There are 16 residues in the CDR3. The J segment lost 8 bases and the V segment lost 5 bases, leaving 9 bases of the junction unmatched.

This clone was observed a handful of times. The chain joins TRBV4-3 to TRBJ1-5, with D possibly being TRBD1 (6 bases). The germline V and J ends were trimmed by 6 bases and 7 bases, with 13 bases remaining between them. The CDR3 runs to 13 residues. CDR1 and CDR2 (germline): LGHNA, YSLEER. DNA for the CDR3: TGCGCCAGCAGTACAGGGTTCGGGCAGCCCCAGCATTTT. Amino acid sequence: CASSTGFGQPQHF.

This clone appeared once. One junction end disagrees with the germline gene, perhaps due to a read error. The CDR3 region has the DNA TGTGCCAGCAACTTGGATGGCGGGACTAACTATGGCTACACCTTC. Its translation is CASNLDGGTNYGYTF. The chain links TRBV5-6 to TRBJ1-2; no reliable D call. This CDR3 is 15 amino acids long. Germline V gene sequence: CDR1 SGHDT, CDR2 YYEEEE.

The rearrangement joins TRBV19 to TRBJ1-5; TRBD1 aligns across 9 bases. The CDR3 loop spans 15 amino acids. Germline values: CDR1 LNHDA, CDR2 SQIVND (reference sequence). The J segment lost 6 bases and the V segment lost 1 base, leaving 4 bases of the junction unmatched. CDR3 sequence reads: CASSIVTGGTQPQHF. DNA for the CDR3: TGTGCCAGTAGTATAGTGACAGGGGGTACTCAGCCCCAGCATTTT.